This T cell receptor beta chain appears in the sequencing data of a study of beta chain features in type 1 diabetes (dated by TCRdb to between 2017 and 2018). A note on the overall study: Patients and healthy donors did not differ in mean age, gender distribution, total cell number or subset yield. A total of 107,917,701 sorted cells were examined across all samples, and the number of cells per subset was strongly correlated with RNA yield. In the study, TCRB repertoires of sorted circulating CD4+ T cell subsets from recently diagnosed type 1 diabetes patients were compared with those of matched healthy donors. Regulatory and stem cell-like memory subsets were isolated from only 8 patients and roughly 8 healthy donors, whereas naive and central memory subsets came from all 28 donors. The full study reports these points: Fewer insertions and more nucleotide deletions at VDJ recombination sites were observed in patients with type 1 diabetes, implying thymic rearrangement abnormalities. Only small numbers of individuals were included in the HLA sub-analyses, which left unresolved whether HLA type had any influence on TCRB rearrangement. Naive, central memory and regulatory TCRB repertoires appeared to be more alike among patients than among healthy donors. Sequencing cDNA rather than genomic DNA could over-represent highly expressing activated cells, although activation and CD3 levels did not differ between groups. A moderate but significant shortening of TCRB CDR3 length was observed in type 1 diabetes patients in all four CD4+ subsets. Shorter templates might be favored by PCR, yet because patient and control samples were amplified and corrected together, any such skew would affect both groups equally.

The entire amount of isolated RNA was reverse transcribed using the High Capacity cDNA Reverse Transcription Kit, so the sequenced TCRB transcripts were expressed ones. Deep immunoSEQ sequencing was performed on naive, central memory and regulatory T cell samples, with an average of roughly 3.5 million total reads per sample. Sorted cells were lysed in RLT buffer, and RNA was extracted using DNase-treated RNeasy Micro or Mini kits according to cell number. To prevent cross-contamination, every cell subset was processed on its own, while patient and healthy donor samples were processed together. TCRB sequences were amplified from cDNA with the immunoSEQ multiplex PCR, producing 87-bp fragments spanning the CDR3 region. Sequencing of the amplicons was done on the Illumina HiSeq platform. In the paper's pipeline: PCR bias was corrected computationally using synthetic template baselines, and reads within Hamming distance 2 were collapsed, with unmergeable singletons discarded. Reads were aligned against IMGT so that V, D and J genes, CDR3 length and insertions or deletions at six rearrangement sites could be assigned. Clonotype counts were normalized to sorted cell number within each subset before computing true diversity and Gini coefficients with the tcR R package. The overlap coefficient, calculated on TCRB nucleotide sequences, was used to measure repertoire sharing. This is the immuneACCESS table as TCRdb keeps it, with only in-frame sequences that have V and J called. A part of the clones is gone; compared with another copy, unresolved V genes explain less than half, and the rest is unexplained. V and J calls and clone size are those listed in that table; D and trimming were worked out from the DNA. The sample data list over 300,000 clones, and over 7% of these were observed just once. The ten largest clonotypes hold roughly 1% of the sample.

Each donor gave one peripheral blood draw, averaging roughly 100 mL, which was collected into heparinised tubes. A BD FACSAria II was used to sort naive, central memory, regulatory and stem cell-like memory CD4+ T cells with a panel that included CD45RO, CCR7, CD25, CD127, CD95 and CD27. All sorted populations exceeded 95% purity. PBMCs were separated immediately by Lymphoprep density gradient centrifugation and were stained directly, without being cultured. So that batch effects would be minimized, each experiment stained and sorted samples in pairs, pairing one healthy donor with one patient. Inclusive of the bounding cysteine and phenylalanine, the CDR3 is 13 residues long. Just CDR3 DNA is preserved here, 39 bases in frame from base 1. The germline V and J ends show losses of 6 bases and 3 bases respectively, and no gene match explains 8 bases of the junction. According to the germline V gene, CDR1 reads SQVTM and CDR2 reads ANQGSEA.

Concerning this clone: It lacks a known antigen. Base qualities are not provided; no much larger clone lies one nucleotide away.

The clonotype was recovered from a man aged 25 to 40 with type 1 diabetes. The specimen was central memory CD4+ T cells from blood. The rearranged chain carries TRBV29-1 and TRBJ2-7; TRBD2 agrees with 7 junctional bases. The DNA sequence reads TGCAGCGTCCGGGAGGCTAGCGGCTACGAGCAGTACTTC. Its product reads: CSVREASGYEQYF.